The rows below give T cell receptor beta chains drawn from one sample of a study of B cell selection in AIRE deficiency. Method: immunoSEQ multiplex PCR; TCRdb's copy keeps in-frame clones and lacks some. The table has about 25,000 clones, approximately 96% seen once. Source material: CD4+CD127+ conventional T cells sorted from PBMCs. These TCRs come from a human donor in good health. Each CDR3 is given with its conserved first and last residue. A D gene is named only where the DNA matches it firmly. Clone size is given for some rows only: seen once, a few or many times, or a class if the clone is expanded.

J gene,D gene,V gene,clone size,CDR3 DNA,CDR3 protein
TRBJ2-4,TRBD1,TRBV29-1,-,TGCAGCGTTGGAGACAGGGGCGGGAACATTCAGTACTTC,CSVGDRGGNIQYF
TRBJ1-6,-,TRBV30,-,TGTGCCTGGAGCAGACCGGGCCGGAAAAATTCACCCCTCCACTTT,CAWSRPGRKNSPLHF
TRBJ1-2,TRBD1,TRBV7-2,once,TGTGCCAGCAGCCCCTACAGGGGGCGAGGCTATGGCTACACCTTC,CASSPYRGRGYGYTF
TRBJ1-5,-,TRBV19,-,TGTGCCAGTTTAATGAGGCACATGCTAATCTCTCGGCCCCAGCATTTT,CASLMRHMLISRPQHF
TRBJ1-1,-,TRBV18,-,TGTGCCAGCTCCCGGGGTCTGAACACTGAAGCTTTCTTT,CASSRGLNTEAFF
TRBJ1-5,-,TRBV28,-,TGTGCCAGCAGTCGGACACTTCAGCCCCAGCATTTT,CASSRTLQPQHF
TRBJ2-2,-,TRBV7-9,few,TGTGCCAGCAGCCCTGGTGGCAGGGGGGTCTCCGGGGAGCTGTTTTTT,CASSPGGRGVSGELFF
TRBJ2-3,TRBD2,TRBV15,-,TGTGCCACCAGCGGAGAGCGGGGTAGCACAGATACGCAGTATTTT,CATSGERGSTDTQYF
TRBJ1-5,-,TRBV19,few,TGTGCCAGTAGTCCACCGGGCGGTCAGCCCCAGCATTTT,CASSPPGGQPQHF
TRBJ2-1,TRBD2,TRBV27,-,TGTGCCAGCAGTTTACGGACTAGCCTCTACAATGAGCAGTTCTTC,CASSLRTSLYNEQFF
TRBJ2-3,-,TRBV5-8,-,TGTGCCAGCAGCTTCCATACAGGGGGGGCAGATACGCAGTATTTT,CASSFHTGGADTQYF
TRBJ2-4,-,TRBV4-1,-,TGCGCCAGCAGCCAAGAGGATACTAAAGCCAAAAACATTCAGTACTTC,CASSQEDTKAKNIQYF
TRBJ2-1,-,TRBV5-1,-,TGCGCCAGCAGCTTGGAATGGGGGCGTACGCTGGATGAGCAGTTCTTC,CASSLEWGRTLDEQFF
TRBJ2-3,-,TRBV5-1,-,TGCGCCAGCAGCTCTGGACAGTCCACAGATACGCAGTATTTT,CASSSGQSTDTQYF
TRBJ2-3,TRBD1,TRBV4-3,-,TGCGCCAGCAGCCAAGAGGGACAGGACACAGATACGCAGTATTTT,CASSQEGQDTDTQYF
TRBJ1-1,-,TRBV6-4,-,TGTGCCAGCAGTGGTACAAGGTTGGAGGGGGGAGCCACTGAAGCTTTCTTT,CASSGTRLEGGATEAFF
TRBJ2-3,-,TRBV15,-,TGTGCCACCAGCAGAGGGGGCGATACAGATACGCAGTATTTT,CATSRGGDTDTQYF
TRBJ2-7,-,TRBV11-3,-,TGTGCCAGCAGCTTAGAAGGTAACGAGCAGTACTTC,CASSLEGNEQYF
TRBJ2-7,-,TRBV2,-,TGTGCCAGCAGGTCGGACTCGGGAGAGCAGTACTTC,CASRSDSGEQYF
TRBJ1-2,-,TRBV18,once,TGTGCCAGCTCACCCCGCGGCTATGGCTACACCTTC,CASSPRGYGYTF
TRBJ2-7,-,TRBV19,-,TGTGCCAGTAGTATAGAACCGGGGAGCTACGAGCAGTACTTC,CASSIEPGSYEQYF
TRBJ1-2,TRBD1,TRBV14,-,TGTGCCAGCAGCCAATTCGAAACCAGGGGGAGTAACTATGGCTACACCTTC,CASSQFETRGSNYGYTF
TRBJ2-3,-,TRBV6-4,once,TGTGCCAGCAGTGAAACGATCAGCCTTAGCACAGATACGCAGTATTTT,CASSETISLSTDTQYF
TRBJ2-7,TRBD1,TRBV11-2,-,TGTGCCAGCAGCTTATTAGGGACAGGGGGCGACGAGCAGTACTTC,CASSLLGTGGDEQYF
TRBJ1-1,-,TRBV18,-,TGTGCCAGCTCACCACCCGGGGTCAGGCACACTGAAGCTTTCTTT,CASSPPGVRHTEAFF
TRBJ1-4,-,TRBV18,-,TGTGCCAGCTCACCTACAGGGACAACTAATGAAAAACTGTTTTTT,CASSPTGTTNEKLFF
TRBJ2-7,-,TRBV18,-,TGTGCCAGCTCACAGGGACTGTACTACGAGCAGTACTTC,CASSQGLYYEQYF
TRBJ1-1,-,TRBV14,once,TGTGCCAGCAGCCAATTGGTCATGAACACTGAAGCTTTCTTT,CASSQLVMNTEAFF
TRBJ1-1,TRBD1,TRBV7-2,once,TGTGCCAGCGGACAGGGACTTGCGTATCTTGAAGCTTTCTTT,CASGQGLAYLEAFF
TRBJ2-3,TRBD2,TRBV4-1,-,TGCGCCAGCAGCCAAGATTCCCCGGGGGGGAGGGCTACGCAGTATTTT,CASSQDSPGGRATQYF
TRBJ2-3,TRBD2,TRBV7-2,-,TGTGCCAGCAGCCCGGGACTAGCGGGGGGCACAGATACGCAGTATTTT,CASSPGLAGGTDTQYF
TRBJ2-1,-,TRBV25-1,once,TGTGCCAGCAGTGAATGGGCCTACAATGAGCAGTTCTTC,CASSEWAYNEQFF
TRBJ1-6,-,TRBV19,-,TGTGCCAGTAGTCCCTACAACGGGGGGGCTAATTCACCCCTCCACTTT,CASSPYNGGANSPLHF
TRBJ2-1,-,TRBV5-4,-,TGTGCCAGCAGCTTGGTGGCAGGGACCGGCAATGAGCAGTTCTTC,CASSLVAGTGNEQFF
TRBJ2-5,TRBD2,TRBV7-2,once,TGTGCCAGCAGCCTACTAGCGGGGAAGCAAGAGACCCAGTACTTC,CASSLLAGKQETQYF
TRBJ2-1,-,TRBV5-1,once,TGCGCCAGCAGCTTTGGTCTTAGAGGGATTTACAATGAGCAGTTCTTC,CASSFGLRGIYNEQFF
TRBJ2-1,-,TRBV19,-,TGTGCCAGTAGTAAGGGACAAGCCTTGGGCAATGAGCAGTTCTTC,CASSKGQALGNEQFF
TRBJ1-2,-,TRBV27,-,TGTGCCAGCTATGGAGGGGTTTCTTCCCGCTACACCTTC,CASYGGVSSRYTF
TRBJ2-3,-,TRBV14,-,TGTGCCAGCAGCCAAGACAGGCAGGGCATTGAGTATTTT,CASSQDRQGIEYF
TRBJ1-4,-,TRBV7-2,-,TGTGCCAGCAAGTTAAGGGGAACTAATGAAAAACTGTTTTTT,CASKLRGTNEKLFF
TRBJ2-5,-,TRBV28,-,TGTGCCAGCAGTTTCTGGACAGACCAAGAGACCCAGTACTTC,CASSFWTDQETQYF